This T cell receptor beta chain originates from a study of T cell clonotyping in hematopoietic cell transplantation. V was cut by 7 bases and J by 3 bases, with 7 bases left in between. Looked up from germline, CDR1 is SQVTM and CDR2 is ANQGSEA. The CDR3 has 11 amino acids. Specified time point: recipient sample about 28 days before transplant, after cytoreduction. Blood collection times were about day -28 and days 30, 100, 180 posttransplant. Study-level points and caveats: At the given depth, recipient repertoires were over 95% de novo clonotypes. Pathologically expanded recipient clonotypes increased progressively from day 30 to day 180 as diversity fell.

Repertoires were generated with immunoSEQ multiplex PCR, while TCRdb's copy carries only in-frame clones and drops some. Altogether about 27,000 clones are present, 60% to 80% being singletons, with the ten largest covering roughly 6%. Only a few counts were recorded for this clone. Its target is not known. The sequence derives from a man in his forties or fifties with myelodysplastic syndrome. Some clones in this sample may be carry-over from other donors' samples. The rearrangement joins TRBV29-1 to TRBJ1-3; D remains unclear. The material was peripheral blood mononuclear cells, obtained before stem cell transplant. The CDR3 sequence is CSAELGNTIYF. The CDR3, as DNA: TGCAGCGCCGAGCTTGGAAACACCATATATTTT.